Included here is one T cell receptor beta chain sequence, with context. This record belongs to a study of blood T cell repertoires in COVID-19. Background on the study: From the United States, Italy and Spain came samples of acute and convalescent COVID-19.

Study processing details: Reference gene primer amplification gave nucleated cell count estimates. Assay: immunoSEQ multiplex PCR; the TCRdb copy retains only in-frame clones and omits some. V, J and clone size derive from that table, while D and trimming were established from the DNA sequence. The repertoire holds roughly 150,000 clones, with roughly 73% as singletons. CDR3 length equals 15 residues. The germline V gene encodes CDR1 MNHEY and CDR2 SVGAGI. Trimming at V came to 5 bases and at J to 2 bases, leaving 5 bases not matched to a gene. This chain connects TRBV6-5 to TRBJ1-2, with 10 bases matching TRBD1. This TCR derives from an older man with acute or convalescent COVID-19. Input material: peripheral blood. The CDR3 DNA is TGTGCCAGCAGTCCTAGGACAGGGGGAAACTATGGCTACACCTTC. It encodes CASSPRTGGNYGYTF.